This T cell receptor beta chain was identified in a study of control samples from healthy donors and cancer patients. V shed 7 bases, J shed 0 bases, and the junction held 7 bases outside the gene matches. This CDR3 contains 15 residues. Per the germline V gene, CDR1 is LNHDA and CDR2 is SQIVND (reference sequence). Profiling relied on immunoSEQ multiplex PCR, and the TCRdb table lists in-frame clones only, not all of them. In the table there are fewer than 100,000 clones, roughly 82% of which are singletons. The TCR sequence derives from a woman aged 60 to 75 in good health. The chain carries TRBV19 and TRBJ1-1; TRBD1 matches 8 bases. Sequencing was carried out using blood. The CDR3 bases are TGTGCCAGTAACTTACAGGGGGGCTTGAACACTGAAGCTTTCTTT. Protein: CASNLQGGLNTEAFF.